This TCR beta chain was recorded in a study of post-analysis software for immune sequencing data. Regarding the study as a whole: Roughly five TRBV segments appeared more often in patients than in controls, and TRBV5-6, TRBV5-1 and TRBV20-1 were among these. In multiple sclerosis, normalized Chao1 diversity was significantly below that of controls.

V was pared by 6 bases and J by 6 bases, with 7 bases of the junction left unmatched. Germline CDR1 reads SNHLY; CDR2 reads FYNNEI. CDR3 size: 15 residues. This clonotype was found a few times. As yet, its antigen is unknown. The authors incorporated unique molecular identifiers into the TCR beta cDNA libraries. Input of roughly 0.9 to 11 million T cells yielded hundreds of thousands of cDNA molecules. TCRdb reprocessed the PCR reads with MiXCR, giving one entry per CDR3 protein. The sample has roughly 700,000 distinct CDR3 sequences; roughly 27% are singletons. This receptor was taken from a girl aged 10 to 17 with multiple sclerosis. What was sequenced was blood. The V gene is TRBV2, the J gene TRBJ2-1, with TRBD2 identical over 11 bases. The CDR3 bases are TGTGCCAGCAGAGTCGTCGGGACTAGCGGCAATGAGCAGTTCTTC. This sequence encodes CASRVVGTSGNEQFF.